This T cell receptor beta chain was found in a study of blood T cell repertoires in COVID-19. About the study: The analysed material was cDNA or gDNA that came from T cells, B-cell-depleted T cells, or PBMCs.

This clone occurred once. Sequenced by immunoSEQ multiplex PCR; TCRdb stores in-frame clones only, minus some. The sample lists approximately 200,000 clones, 60% to 85% seen once, with roughly a sixth in the top ten. CDR1 and CDR2 from the germline V gene are MGHRA and YSYEKL. This CDR3 is built from 15 residues. Trimming removed 0 bases at V and 1 base at J, with 7 bases between. This receptor was obtained from a man between 60 and 75 years old with active or convalescent COVID-19. Sequencing was done on a sample of peripheral blood. This chain uses TRBV4-1 with TRBJ1-5; D not certain. The CDR3 coding sequence is TGCGCCAGCAGCCAAGATGGCGGGAGCAATCAGCCCCAGCATTTT. Translated: CASSQDGGSNQPQHF.